This TCR beta chain was profiled in a study of T cell changes during pregnancy in multiple sclerosis. The CDR3 is made up of 12 amino acids. The germline V gene encodes CDR1 SGHAT and CDR2 FQDESV (reference sequence). V gave up 7 bases and J gave up 3 bases, with 9 bases separating them. The protocol was immunoSEQ multiplex PCR, while the TCRdb copy is restricted to in-frame clones and leaves out a portion. The data contain approximately 46,000 clones, less than 95% of them singletons. This sequence was found in a female donor with multiple sclerosis, enrolled in a pregnancy study. The chain recombines TRBV11-1 with TRBJ1-1; D gene ambiguous. The sample was CD8+ T cells from peripheral blood mononuclear cells, taken in the second trimester of pregnancy. The CDR3, as DNA: TGTGCCAGCAAACCGGGGTACACTGAAGCTTTCTTT. Its protein is CASKPGYTEAFF.